These 13 T cell receptor beta chains share one sample of origin, sequenced in a study of T cells in Graves' hyperthyroidism and ophthalmopathy. RNA transcripts were the template for amplifying TCR beta CDR3 regions. HTBI primers drove first-round RT-PCR of the TCR CDR3. TCRdb independently ran MiXCR on the multiplex PCR reads; one entry per CDR3 protein. The data show approximately 400,000 distinct CDR3 sequences, less than 20% seen once. Sequencing was done on a sample of blood. These receptors all stem from a woman under 30 with Graves' hyperthyroidism.

For this clonotype: This sequence may be a read error, since a much larger clone differs from it by one base. The chain links TRBV11-3 to TRBJ2-4; TRBD2 agrees at 9 bases. The CDR3 contains 15 residues. From germline, CDR1 is SGHNT and CDR2 YENEEA. CDR3 bases: TGTGCCAGCAGCTCCGTTAGCGGGAGCGGAAACACTCAGTACTTC. Protein sequence: CASSSVSGSGNTQYF.

There are many counts of this clonotype. CDR3 protein: CATTGLAGETEAFF. For the CDR3, the DNA is TGTGCCACCACTGGATTGGCAGGGGAAACTGAAGCTTTCTTT. This rearrangement joins TRBV12-3 or TRBV12-4 to TRBJ1-1, with a possible D match to TRBD1 (6 bases). V was shortened by 10 bases and J by 5 bases, with 20 bases between the two germline ends. The length of the CDR3 is 14 residues.

This clonotype was picked up many times. This chain links TRBV12-3 or TRBV12-4 with TRBJ2-2; TRBD2 matches at 13 bases. The CDR3 has 16 residues. V lost 6 bases and J lost 4; bases outside the gene matches: 5. The CDR3 DNA reads as TGTGCCAGCAGAACGACTAGCGGGGGGCGCACCGGGGAGCTGTTTTTT. It is translated as CASRTTSGGRTGELFF.

This clonotype was observed at least ten times. J is TRBJ2-5 and V is TRBV20-1; a possible D gene is TRBD1 (5 bases). The V end was cut by 2 bases, the J end by 5 bases, with 9 bases between. This CDR3 region has 12 residues. From germline, CDR1 is DFQATT and CDR2 SNEGSKA (reference sequence). The CDR3 region has the DNA TGCAGTGCTAGACCAGGGTGGGAGACCCAGTACTTC. Protein: CSARPGWETQYF.

A note on this clonotype: This may arise from a read error, as a much more abundant clone is one base away. CDR3 in amino acids: CASSPPRSGTYEQYF. The DNA for the CDR3 is TGTGCCAGCAGCCCCCCCCGGTCAGGGACCTACGAGCAGTACTTC. The chain is built from TRBV5-5 and TRBJ2-7; TRBD1 might be the D (5 bases). V lost 4 bases to trimming and J lost 2 bases, with 16 bases between them. Per the germline V gene, CDR1 is SGHKS and CDR2 is YYEKEE (reference sequence). The CDR3 consists of 15 residues.

This clonotype has ten or more counts. This chain links TRBV6-1 with TRBJ2-7; D not resolved. The length of the CDR3 is 14 residues. Germline V lookup: CDR1 MNHNS, CDR2 SASEGT. Trimming cost V 0 bases and J 2 bases, with 8 bases left between them. The CDR3 region has the DNA TGTGCCAGCAGTGAAGCCAACCTCCCCTACGAGCAGTACTTC. As protein: CASSEANLPYEQYF.

This clonotype was detected ten times or more. V usage is TRBV12-3 or TRBV12-4 and J usage is TRBJ2-1; TRBD2 matches at 9 bases. The V gene end was trimmed by 4 bases and the J gene end by 5 bases; junction bases not matched to a gene: 6. The CDR3 loop spans 15 amino acids. The CDR3 reads CASSSAGGKNNEQFF. The CDR3 DNA reads TGTGCCAGCAGTTCAGCGGGGGGTAAAAACAATGAGCAGTTCTTC.

This clonotype has only a few counts. The chain has TRBV7-9 and TRBJ2-3; a possible D gene is TRBD2 (5 bases). The CDR3 has 13 amino acids. V gave up 2 bases and J gave up 11 bases, with 14 bases separating them. Germline V lookup: CDR1 SEHNR, CDR2 FQNEAQ (reference sequence). The CDR3 here is CASSLLDGRGQYF. CDR3 nucleotides: TGTGCCAGCAGCTTACTCGACGGTCGGGGGCAGTATTTT.

Points on this clonotype: Mismatch with germline at one junction end may stem from a read error. The CDR3 sequence is CATNDQGGSANTIYF. The CDR3 region has the DNA TGTGCCACCAATGACCAGGGGGGATCTGCAAACACCATATATTTT. The chain uses TRBV10-3 and TRBJ1-3; 7 bases fit TRBD1. Looked up from germline, CDR1 is ENHRY and CDR2 is SYGVKD. This CDR3 comprises 15 residues.

This clonotype has at least ten counts. This chain links TRBV27 with TRBJ1-2; D remains ambiguous. The V end was cut by 3 bases, the J end by 4 bases, with 9 bases between. The CDR3 totals 13 residues. In germline, CDR1 is MNHEY, CDR2 SMNVEV (reference sequence). The CDR3 region is CASSLDPVYGYTF. In DNA, the CDR3 is TGTGCCAGCAGTTTGGATCCTGTCTATGGCTACACCTTC.

This clonotype has ten or more counts. The chain is built from TRBV27 and TRBJ2-7; D is unresolved. The CDR3 contains 15 residues. The V and J ends lost 2 bases and 4 bases respectively, with 15 bases between them. Germline V gene data show CDR1 as MNHEY and CDR2 as SMNVEV (reference sequence). The CDR3 sequence is CASSLMQSGPYEQYF. Written as DNA, the CDR3 is TGTGCCAGCAGTTTAATGCAGTCCGGCCCTTACGAGCAGTACTTC.

This clonotype was recorded at least ten times. The chain carries TRBV20-1 and TRBJ2-7, with a possible D match to TRBD1 (8 bases). The CDR3 runs to 14 residues. The germline V gene encodes CDR1 DFQATT and CDR2 SNEGSKA (reference sequence). Trimming removed 2 bases at V and 2 bases at J, with 13 bases between. The CDR3, as DNA: TGCAGTGCTAGATTACAGGGGGGGACCTACGAGCAGTACTTC. It encodes CSARLQGGTYEQYF.

At least ten counts were recorded for this clonotype. V is TRBV5-8 and J is TRBJ2-4; no clear D. The CDR3 spans 14 residues. The germline V gene encodes CDR1 SGHTS and CDR2 YDEGEE. The V end lost 4 bases, the J end lost 1 base, and 9 bases lay between the germline ends. The CDR3 spells CASSLQKAKNIQYF. Here the CDR3 DNA reads TGTGCCAGCAGCCTACAGAAGGCCAAAAACATTCAGTACTTC.